A single sample is the source of the 29 T cell receptor beta chains below, sequenced in a study of blood T cells in healthy people across ages (dated by TCRdb to between 2014 and 2016). Libraries were prepared through 5' RACE. The sample was run on an Illumina HiSeq 2500. The second PCR ran for about 6 to 11 cycles and used a J-beta primer mix along with a sample-barcoded 5' primer. Starting from the raw public reads, TCRdb applied fastp trimming at Q25, assembled clones with MiXCR and retained in-frame beta chains. Rows with a matching CDR3 protein are joined into one entry that keeps the most common DNA and genes. A total of under 800,000 distinct CDR3 sequences appear in this sample, about 40% of them only once. The ten largest clones take up approximately 22% of the sample. The sequenced sample was blood. The receptors stem from a woman aged 55-69 years in good health.

The chain couples TRBV27 to TRBJ2-3; no clear D. CDR1 and CDR2 from the germline V gene are MNHEY and SMNVEV (reference sequence). The germline V and J ends were trimmed by 1 base and 6 bases, with 20 bases remaining between them. The CDR3 loop spans 17 amino acids. The CDR3 region is CASSLFQIPDFQDTQYF. CDR3 coding DNA: TGTGCCAGCAGTTTATTCCAGATCCCTGATTTTCAGGATACGCAGTATTTT.

This clonotype was seen only a few times. V gene TRBV7-9 combines with J gene TRBJ2-3, with 10 bases matching TRBD2. CDR3 size: 16 residues. The trim removed 5 bases at V and 4 bases at J, leaving 9 bases unmatched. The V gene's germline CDR1 is SEHNR and CDR2 FQNEAQ (reference sequence). CDR3 protein: CASSHERGGVSDTQYF. In nucleotides, the CDR3 is TGTGCCAGCAGCCACGAGCGGGGGGGCGTCTCAGATACGCAGTATTTT.

The chain joins TRBV5-1 to TRBJ2-1; 10 bases fit TRBD2. Trimming took 0 bases from V and 10 from J; bases not matched to a gene: 7. CDR1 and CDR2 from the germline V gene are SGHRS and YFSETQ. The CDR3 is 15 amino acids. The CDR3 coding sequence is TGCGCCAGCAGCTTGGCAGCGGGAGGGGGTCGGGAGCAGTTCTTC. This sequence encodes CASSLAAGGGREQFF.

The chain joins TRBV6-5 to TRBJ2-3, with D possibly matching TRBD2 (5 bases). CDR3 length equals 13 residues. Trimming pared 7 bases from V and 8 bases from J, leaving 16 bases between. Germline CDR1 and CDR2: MNHEY and SVGAGI. The CDR3 coding sequence is TGTGCCAGCACCCCCGGCGGTGGGAGTACGCAGTATTTT. This codes for CASTPGGGSTQYF.

Concerning this clonotype itself: A clone one base away is much larger, so this may be a read error. The rearrangement uses TRBV4-1 and TRBJ2-7; no firm D call. Trimming took off 4 bases at V and 5 bases at J, with 15 bases between the two ends. CDR1 is MGHRA, CDR2 YSYEKL, per germline. The CDR3 contains 14 residues. CDR3 loop: CASSLDPKGNEQYF. Here the CDR3 DNA reads TGCGCCAGCAGCCTAGACCCGAAGGGTAACGAGCAGTACTTC.

In its sample, this clonotype was seen a few times. The rearrangement links TRBV18 to TRBJ2-1; possibly TRBD2 for D (5 bases). Trimming left V 0 bases short and J 6 bases short, with 15 bases between. This CDR3 is built from 16 residues. Germline V gene lookup returns CDR1 KGHSH and CDR2 LQKENI. CDR3 loop: CASSPPRASRANEQFF. CDR3 DNA: TGTGCCAGCTCACCACCGCGGGCCAGCCGGGCCAATGAGCAGTTCTTC.

The chain couples TRBV29-1 to TRBJ2-3; 8 nucleotides match TRBD2. CDR1 and CDR2 (germline): SQVTM, ANQGSEA. Trimming at V came to 1 base and at J to 1 base, leaving 1 base not matched to a gene. CDR3 length equals 14 residues. For the CDR3, the DNA is TGCAGCGTTGAAGGTAGCGGGGGCACAGATACGCAGTATTTT. Translation gives CSVEGSGGTDTQYF.

The chain has TRBV20-1 and TRBJ2-1; TRBD1 is a possible D gene (5 bases). Trimming removed 5 bases from V and 4 bases from J, with 15 bases in between. The CDR3 runs 14 residues. The V gene's germline CDR1 is DFQATT and CDR2 SNEGSKA (reference sequence). The CDR3 region is CSAGAAGLYNEQFF. In DNA form, the CDR3 reads TGCAGTGCTGGGGCGGCAGGGTTATACAATGAGCAGTTCTTC.

This clonotype turned up a few times. This chain links TRBV5-1 with TRBJ2-1; D gene ambiguous. The CDR3 length is 15 residues. Per germline, CDR1 SGHRS and CDR2 YFSETQ. V lost 5 bases, J lost 0 bases, and 12 bases lay in between. CDR3 sequence: CASSGQTSSYNEQFF. The CDR3 DNA reads as TGCGCCAGCAGTGGGCAGACGAGCTCCTACAATGAGCAGTTCTTC.

A note on this clonotype: The junction shows a germline mismatch at one end, possibly a read error. The rearrangement joins TRBV7-7 to TRBJ2-1, with 10 nucleotides matching TRBD1. The germline V gene has CDR1 SSHAT and CDR2 FNYEAQ (reference sequence). The CDR3 totals 15 residues. The chain's CDR3 is CASSQDRGALNEQFF. In nucleotides, the CDR3 is TGTGCTAGCAGCCAGGACAGGGGGGCATTGAATGAGCAGTTCTTC.

The genes are TRBV10-2 and TRBJ1-1; TRBD1 might be the D (5 bases). The V gene's germline CDR1 is WSHSY and CDR2 SAAADI. The CDR3 is made up of 13 amino acids. Trimming cost V 2 bases and J 4 bases, with 8 bases left between them. As DNA, the CDR3 is TGCGCCAGCAGTGAGAAGGGGACCACTGAAGCTTTCTTT. It yields the protein CASSEKGTTEAFF.

The chain uses TRBV24-1 and TRBJ2-5; a possible D gene is TRBD2 (6 bases). With 5 bases removed from V and 2 bases from J, the gap between germline ends came to 20 bases. Germline CDR1 and CDR2: KGHDR and SFDVKD. The CDR3 is 17 amino acids. The CDR3 sequence: CATSGVVRGRHQETQYF. CDR3 DNA sequence: TGTGCCACCAGTGGGGTTGTTCGGGGGAGGCATCAAGAGACCCAGTACTTC.

The V gene is TRBV12-3 or TRBV12-4, the J gene TRBJ2-1; D remains unclear. This CDR3 comprises 15 residues. V lost 6 bases and J 7 bases, leaving 19 bases between the germline ends. Here the CDR3 reads CASSLHPYLGNEQFF. The CDR3 DNA reads TGTGCCAGCAGCTTACACCCTTACCTAGGGAATGAGCAGTTCTTC.

CDR3 in amino acids: CSASRGGAGNIQYF. The CDR3 DNA is TGCAGTGCGTCCCGGGGGGGCGCCGGTAACATTCAGTACTTC. V gene TRBV20-1 combines with J gene TRBJ2-4; 8 bases match TRBD2. The J segment lost 7 bases and the V segment lost 6 bases, leaving 11 bases of the junction unmatched. Germline V gene data show CDR1 as DFQATT and CDR2 as SNEGSKA (reference sequence). The CDR3 runs to 14 residues.

This clonotype showed up just once. The V gene is TRBV3-1, the J gene TRBJ2-4, with D possibly TRBD1 on 5 matching bases. The CDR3 has 14 amino acids. Trimming removed 2 bases from V and 6 bases from J, with 11 bases in between. Germline V gives CDR1 LGHDT, CDR2 YNNKEL (reference sequence). This chain's CDR3 is CASSQPGSGNIQYF. CDR3 in DNA: TGTGCCAGCAGCCAACCAGGGTCAGGAAACATTCAGTACTTC.

Concerning this clonotype: Compared with germline, one end of the junction differs, possibly owing to a read error. The chain couples TRBV5-1 to TRBJ2-5; no clear D gene. The CDR3 totals 12 residues. CDR1 and CDR2 (germline): SGHRS, YFSETQ. This CDR3 reads CASSLNQGTQYF. The CDR3 DNA sequence: TGCGCCAGCAGCTTAAACCAAGGGACCCAGTACTTC.

The DNA of the CDR3 is TGTGCCAGCAGCCGAAGGACAGACTCCACTGAAGCTTTCTTT. The encoded protein is CASSRRTDSTEAFF. The rearrangement uses TRBV7-9 and TRBJ1-1; D is perhaps TRBD1 (6 bases). This CDR3 comprises 14 residues. Germline V lookup: CDR1 SEHNR, CDR2 FQNEAQ (reference sequence). Trimming cost V 5 bases and J 4 bases, with 14 bases left between them.

This CDR3 reads CASSMGQGFSEQFF. DNA of the CDR3: TGTGCCAGTAGTATGGGACAGGGGTTCTCTGAGCAGTTCTTC. The chain links TRBV19 to TRBJ2-1; TRBD1 matches at 10 bases. Germline CDR1 LNHDA, CDR2 SQIVND (reference sequence). CDR3 size: 14 residues. The trim removed 3 bases at V and 9 bases at J, leaving 5 bases unmatched.

The chain combines TRBV2 with TRBJ2-6, with 8 bases identical to TRBD2. The CDR3 covers 16 residues. Germline CDR1 SNHLY, CDR2 FYNNEI. Trimming at V came to 4 bases and at J to 0 bases, leaving 2 bases not matched to a gene. CDR3 sequence reads: CASSGGGSSGANVLTF. In DNA, the CDR3 is TGTGCCAGCAGTGGCGGGGGGAGCTCTGGGGCCAACGTCCTGACTTTC.

This clonotype was counted only a few times. The CDR3 coding sequence is TGTGCCAGCAGTGAATCACCAGGGGGGTCGAATTCACCCCTCCACTTT. Its protein product is CASSESPGGSNSPLHF. The chain combines TRBV25-1 with TRBJ1-6; 7 bases are a match to TRBD1. V lost 1 base and J lost 7; bases outside the gene matches: 7. The CDR3 length is 16 residues. Germline V gene lookup returns CDR1 MGHDK and CDR2 SYGVNS.

This clonotype was seen a handful of times. The V gene is TRBV20-1, the J gene TRBJ2-7; the match to TRBD2 covers 11 bases. The length of the CDR3 is 15 residues. J lost 5 bases, V lost 1 base, and 7 bases had no gene match. Germline assignment: CDR1 DFQATT and CDR2 SNEGSKA (reference sequence). This CDR3 is CSARVATSGIHEQYF. The CDR3 coding sequence is TGCAGTGCTAGAGTTGCGACTAGCGGGATCCACGAGCAGTACTTC.

The table lists this clonotype with a few counts. The J gene is TRBJ2-1, the V gene TRBV20-1, with 7 bases identical to TRBD1. The J call may be mistaken, given a closer DNA end match to TRBJ2-7. Germline lookup yields CDR1 DFQATT and CDR2 SNEGSKA (reference sequence). The CDR3 consists of 16 residues. CDR3 nucleotides: TGCAGTGCTAGCCCGGTCGGGGACAGATACTACAATGAGCAGTACTTC. It specifies CSASPVGDRYYNEQYF.

The rearrangement uses TRBV20-1 and TRBJ2-1; 9 bases match TRBD2. The V gene end was trimmed by 6 bases and the J gene end by 10 bases; junction bases not matched to a gene: 19. Per the germline V gene, CDR1 is DFQATT and CDR2 is SNEGSKA (reference sequence). The CDR3 totals 16 residues. CDR3 DNA: TGCAGTGCCCCCAGGGCTAGCGGGACTGTTACCTACGAGCAGTTCTTC. Translating it yields CSAPRASGTVTYEQFF.

This clonotype was seen only a few times. The rearrangement joins TRBV6-1 to TRBJ2-7, with no clear D. Per the germline V gene, CDR1 is MNHNS and CDR2 is SASEGT. Trimming shortened V by 0 bases and J by 2 bases, and 11 bases separated the two germline ends. The length of the CDR3 is 15 residues. The CDR3 loop reads CASSEAYGLTYEQYF. The CDR3 nucleotides are TGTGCCAGCAGTGAAGCGTACGGGCTAACCTACGAGCAGTACTTC.

The chain recombines TRBV5-6 with TRBJ2-1; 10 positions agree with TRBD1. CDR1 is SGHDT, CDR2 YYEEEE, per germline. This CDR3 has 15 amino acids. The trim removed 5 bases at V and 6 bases at J, leaving 8 bases unmatched. CDR3 nucleotides: TGTGCCAGCAGGGGGACAGGGGAGTGGAGCAATGAGCAGTTCTTC. This gives the protein CASRGTGEWSNEQFF.

This clonotype was seen a few times. The chain carries TRBV5-1 and TRBJ2-5, with 9 bases lining up with TRBD2. CDR3 length equals 16 residues. Germline V lookup: CDR1 SGHRS, CDR2 YFSETQ. J was trimmed by 11 bases and V by 4 bases; bases with no gene match: 18. Here the CDR3 reads CASSPAPGLAGDEQYF. CDR3 in DNA: TGCGCCAGCAGCCCGGCGCCGGGACTAGCTGGCGATGAGCAGTACTTC. Full variable domain (outside the CDR3, taken from reference TRBV5-1 and TRBJ2-5): KAGVTQTPRYLIKTRGQQVTLSCSPISGHRSVSWYQQTPGQGLQFLFEYFSETQRNKGNFPGRFSGRQFSNSRSEMNVSTLELGDSALYLCASSPAPGLAGDEQYFGPGTRLLVL.

There are a few counts of this clonotype. The rearrangement links TRBV7-9 to TRBJ2-3; the D gene is possibly TRBD1 (5 bases). The CDR3 extends over 16 amino acids. The germline CDR1 and CDR2 sequences are SEHNR and FQNEAQ (reference sequence). V shed 5 bases and J shed 0 bases, with 15 bases lying between them. CDR3 residues: CASSPWGSPSTDTQYF. CDR3 coding DNA: TGTGCCAGCAGCCCATGGGGCAGCCCTAGCACAGATACGCAGTATTTT. The full variable domain, in which reference TRBV7-9 and TRBJ2-3 provide the parts outside the CDR3, is DTGVSQNPRHKITKRGQNVTFRCDPISEHNRLYWYRQTLGQGPEFLTYFQNEAQLEKSRLLSDRFSAERPKGSFSTLEIQRTEQGDSAMYLCASSPWGSPSTDTQYFGPGTRLTVL.

V gene TRBV7-8 combines with J gene TRBJ1-1; D is perhaps TRBD1 (5 bases). CDR1 and CDR2 (germline): SGHVS, FQNEAQ. With 4 bases removed from V and 6 bases from J, the gap between germline ends came to 24 bases. The CDR3 has 17 residues. In DNA, the CDR3 is TGTGCCAGCAGCTCCTTTAGCGGGGCGCGGACCGGGTCTGAAGCTTTCTTT. It specifies CASSSFSGARTGSEAFF.

This chain connects TRBV6-2 or TRBV6-3 to TRBJ2-3; D possibly corresponds to TRBD2 (5 bases). CDR3 size: 14 residues. The germline gives CDR1 MNHEY, CDR2 SVGEGT. The V end lost 7 bases, the J end lost 2 bases, and 13 bases lay between the germline ends. In DNA, the CDR3 is TGTGCCAGCACCTTGGACCTAGCCACAGATACGCAGTATTTT. Its protein is CASTLDLATDTQYF.